Listed below are T cell receptor beta chains from one sample, sequenced in a study of T-cell reconstitution after alpha-beta-depleted transplantation in children. A single record per CDR3 protein comes from TCRdb applying MiXCR to the PCR reads. The profile shows hundreds of thousands of distinct CDR3 sequences, 16% of them singletons. The sample was PBMCs, mostly from graft donor cells, taken 360 days after TCRalphabeta/CD19-depleted stem cell transplant. The receptor source for this set is a boy in the first two years of life who had a stem cell transplant for Wiskott-Aldrich syndrome, so the T cells may come from the graft donor. CDR3s include the opening cysteine and the closing phenylalanine or tryptophan. The order of the fields is J gene, CDR3 length, V gene, clone size, D gene, CDR3 protein, CDR3 DNA. D genes are given only for firm matches. Clone size is stated in some rows and not others, as once, few, many or a class when expanded.

J: TRBJ2-3
length: 17
V: TRBV18
size: -
D: -
CDR3: CASSPNPTRTSTDTQYF
DNA: TGTGCCAGCTCACCAAATCCGACTAGGACAAGCACAGATACGCAGTATTTT

J: TRBJ2-1
length: 15
V: TRBV7-8
size: few
D: -
CDR3: CASSFTIPGDNEQFF
DNA: TGTGCCAGCAGCTTCACCATACCCGGCGACAATGAGCAGTTCTTC

J: TRBJ2-1
length: 13
V: TRBV12-3/TRBV12-4
size: -
D: -
CDR3: CASSLRRYNEQFF
DNA: TGTGCCAGCAGTTTAAGACGGTACAATGAGCAGTTCTTC

J: TRBJ1-1
length: 17
V: TRBV7-9
size: -
D: TRBD1
CDR3: CASSLLRLGTGQTEAFF
DNA: TGTGCCAGCAGCTTACTCCGTCTCGGGACAGGGCAGACTGAAGCTTTCTTT

J: TRBJ2-7
length: 13
V: TRBV10-1
size: few
D: -
CDR3: CASSESPAEVQYF
DNA: TGCGCCAGCAGTGAGTCGCCAGCTGAGGTGCAGTACTTC

J: TRBJ2-6
length: 17
V: TRBV27
size: few
D: -
CDR3: CASSQEGVGSGANVLTF
DNA: TGTGCCAGCAGTCAAGAGGGGGTCGGCTCTGGGGCCAACGTCCTGACTTTC

J: TRBJ1-2
length: 13
V: TRBV12-3/TRBV12-4
size: few
D: TRBD1
CDR3: CASNRDRGYGYTF
DNA: TGTGCCAGCAACCGGGACAGGGGATATGGCTACACCTTC

J: TRBJ2-3
length: 15
V: TRBV5-1
size: few
D: TRBD2
CDR3: CASSHSGRQTDTQYF
DNA: TGCGCCAGCAGCCATAGCGGGAGGCAGACAGATACGCAGTATTTT

J: TRBJ2-1
length: 14
V: TRBV12-3/TRBV12-4
size: many
D: -
CDR3: CASSARVGYNEQFF
DNA: TGTGCCAGCAGTGCTAGGGTCGGTTACAATGAGCAGTTCTTC

J: TRBJ2-3
length: 18
V: TRBV6-5
size: -
D: -
CDR3: CASSYEPPGHWGTDTQYF
DNA: TGTGCCAGCAGTTACGAACCTCCGGGGCACTGGGGCACAGATACGCAGTATTTT

J: TRBJ2-7
length: 18
V: TRBV7-8
size: -
D: TRBD2
CDR3: CASSPGTSGTSPSYEQYF
DNA: TGTGCCAGCAGCCCGGGGACTAGCGGGACCTCCCCCTCCTACGAGCAGTACTTC

J: TRBJ2-6
length: 17
V: TRBV15
size: -
D: -
CDR3: CATSRPQVFSGANVLTF
DNA: TGTGCCACCAGCAGACCCCAAGTGTTCTCTGGGGCCAACGTCCTGACTTTC

J: TRBJ2-7
length: 15
V: TRBV25-1
size: few
D: TRBD2
CDR3: CASSEYGTSEEEQYF
DNA: TGTGCCAGCAGTGAATATGGGACTAGCGAGGAAGAGCAGTACTTC

J: TRBJ1-5
length: 15
V: TRBV6-1
size: few
D: -
CDR3: CASSEPRPGNQPQHF
DNA: TGTGCCAGCAGTGAACCACGTCCAGGAAATCAGCCCCAGCATTTT

J: TRBJ2-1
length: 15
V: TRBV14
size: -
D: TRBD2
CDR3: CASSPPWTRTNEQFF
DNA: TGTGCCAGCAGCCCCCCTTGGACTAGGACCAATGAGCAGTTCTTC

J: TRBJ2-5
length: 13
V: TRBV29-1
size: few
D: -
CDR3: CSVGSRFQETQYF
DNA: TGCAGCGTGGGGAGCAGGTTCCAAGAGACCCAGTACTTC

J: TRBJ2-5
length: 15
V: TRBV2
size: few
D: -
CDR3: CASSDRRPLQETQYF
DNA: TGTGCCAGCAGTGATCGACGCCCCCTACAAGAGACCCAGTACTTC

J: TRBJ2-7
length: 15
V: TRBV5-1
size: few
D: -
CDR3: CASSFYPGPTYEQYF
DNA: TGCGCCAGCAGCTTTTATCCAGGACCTACCTACGAGCAGTACTTC

J: TRBJ2-5
length: 12
V: TRBV20-1
size: -
D: TRBD1
CDR3: CSARQGIGTQYF
DNA: TGCAGTGCTCGACAGGGTATCGGGACCCAGTACTTC

J: TRBJ2-2
length: 15
V: TRBV28
size: -
D: TRBD2
CDR3: CASSDRAGGQRELFF
DNA: TGTGCCAGCAGTGACCGTGCGGGGGGCCAGAGGGAGCTGTTTTTT

J: TRBJ2-5
length: 14
V: TRBV29-1
size: -
D: TRBD1
CDR3: CSVWTGGLGKTQYF
DNA: TGCAGCGTCTGGACAGGGGGCTTAGGAAAGACCCAGTACTTC

J: TRBJ2-1
length: 13
V: TRBV6-4
size: many
D: -
CDR3: CASSKTVYNEQFF
DNA: TGTGCCAGCAGCAAGACAGTTTACAATGAGCAGTTCTTC

J: TRBJ1-2
length: 14
V: TRBV6-5
size: -
D: -
CDR3: CASSPRTVLYGYTF
DNA: TGTGCCAGCAGTCCCCGGACGGTATTATATGGCTACACCTTC

J: TRBJ2-7
length: 15
V: TRBV5-1
size: -
D: -
CDR3: CASSLAKLAGHEQYF
DNA: TGCGCCAGCAGCTTGGCCAAGCTGGCTGGGCACGAGCAGTACTTC

J: TRBJ2-4
length: 13
V: TRBV12-3/TRBV12-4
size: -
D: -
CDR3: CASSRDSKNIQYF
DNA: TGTGCCAGCAGTCGGGACTCCAAAAACATTCAGTACTTC

J: TRBJ2-1
length: 13
V: TRBV7-9
size: few
D: -
CDR3: CASSNLVYNEQFF
DNA: TGTGCCAGCAGCAACCTTGTCTACAATGAGCAGTTCTTC

J: TRBJ2-3
length: 13
V: TRBV24-1
size: few
D: -
CDR3: CATSRDSTDTQYF
DNA: TGTGCCACCAGTAGGGACAGCACAGATACGCAGTATTTT

J: TRBJ2-6
length: 12
V: TRBV6-5
size: -
D: TRBD1
CDR3: CASSYPRGVLTF
DNA: TGTGCCAGCAGTTACCCCAGGGGGGTCCTGACTTTC

J: TRBJ2-2
length: 16
V: TRBV12-3/TRBV12-4
size: -
D: -
CDR3: CASSTSWASNTGELFF
DNA: TGTGCCAGCAGTACAAGCTGGGCCTCGAACACCGGGGAGCTGTTTTTT

J: TRBJ2-3
length: 12
V: TRBV28
size: few
D: -
CDR3: CASATGSDTQYF
DNA: TGTGCCTCAGCCACCGGGTCAGATACGCAGTATTTT

J: TRBJ1-4
length: 15
V: TRBV7-9
size: few
D: -
CDR3: CASSLDVVANEKLFF
DNA: TGTGCCAGCAGCTTAGATGTGGTGGCTAATGAAAAACTGTTTTTT

J: TRBJ1-5
length: 15
V: TRBV7-2
size: -
D: TRBD1
CDR3: CASSLARQGSQPQHF
DNA: TGTGCCAGCAGCTTAGCCCGACAGGGTAGTCAGCCCCAGCATTTT

J: TRBJ2-7
length: 15
V: TRBV28
size: few
D: TRBD2
CDR3: CASSSTSGRAYEQYF
DNA: TGTGCCAGCAGCTCTACTAGCGGGAGAGCCTACGAGCAGTACTTC

J: TRBJ2-2
length: 15
V: TRBV10-3
size: few
D: TRBD2
CDR3: CAISDRTSGTGELFF
DNA: TGTGCCATCAGTGACCGGACTAGCGGGACCGGGGAGCTGTTTTTT

J: TRBJ2-7
length: 11
V: TRBV29-1
size: few
D: TRBD1
CDR3: CSAGDRGSQYF
DNA: TGCAGCGCCGGGGACAGGGGTTCGCAGTACTTC

J: TRBJ2-7
length: 16
V: TRBV12-3/TRBV12-4
size: -
D: -
CDR3: CASTSFRDTRMNEQYF
DNA: TGTGCCAGCACCTCCTTCCGGGACACAAGGATGAACGAGCAGTACTTC

J: TRBJ2-1
length: 16
V: TRBV12-3/TRBV12-4
size: -
D: TRBD2
CDR3: CASSLVAGGAYNEQFF
DNA: TGTGCCAGCAGTTTAGTAGCGGGAGGCGCCTACAATGAGCAGTTCTTC

J: TRBJ2-4
length: 17
V: TRBV7-8
size: -
D: -
CDR3: CASSPTYRVKRENIQYF
DNA: TGTGCCAGCAGTCCCACCTACAGGGTTAAAAGGGAAAACATTCAGTACTTC

J: TRBJ1-2
length: 12
V: TRBV7-2
size: -
D: -
CDR3: CASSLDLYGYTF
DNA: TGTGCCAGCAGCTTAGACCTCTATGGCTACACCTTC

J: TRBJ1-1
length: 15
V: TRBV5-1
size: few
D: -
CDR3: CASSLAGTSNTEAFF
DNA: TGCGCCAGCAGCTTGGCCGGGACATCGAACACTGAAGCTTTCTTT

J: TRBJ1-5
length: 15
V: TRBV12-3/TRBV12-4
size: -
D: TRBD1
CDR3: CASSPWTGPNQPQHF
DNA: TGTGCCAGCAGTCCATGGACAGGCCCCAATCAGCCCCAGCATTTT